This T cell receptor (beta chain) came from a study of blood T cell repertoires in COVID-19. Turning to the study itself: T cells, B-cell-depleted T cells, or PBMCs provided the cDNA or gDNA that served as material.

Germline V lookup: CDR1 SNHLY, CDR2 FYNNEI. Losses at the gene ends were 10 bases for V and 4 bases for J; bases not matched to a gene: 8. The CDR3 is 13 amino acids. The authors' processing: Amplification of reference gene primers was used by the study to estimate nucleated cell counts. Clones were sequenced by immunoSEQ multiplex PCR, and TCRdb holds only the in-frame ones, with some missing. D and trimming come from the DNA, and the V and J calls and clone size come from that table. Among around 54,000 clones, roughly 90% were seen once, and the ten largest hold roughly 2.2%. This clonotype was obtained from a human donor in a cohort sampled during active COVID-19. The material sequenced was peripheral blood. V and J are TRBV2 and TRBJ1-2; 8 bases are shared with TRBD1. The CDR3 DNA follows: TGTGCCACCGCCGGACAGGGCCTCTATGGCTACACCTTC. Its protein product is CATAGQGLYGYTF.